This TCR beta chain was sequenced for a study of shared clonotypes between healthy human individuals. Trimming took off 3 bases at V and 0 bases at J, with 9 bases between the two ends. The CDR3 sequence is 15 residues long. The germline V gene encodes CDR1 LNHDA and CDR2 SQIVND (reference sequence). In its sample, this clone was seen a few times. As yet, its antigen is unknown. Study-wide findings and caveats: Clonotype sharing among donors was thought likely to change with sequencing depth. Clonotypes shared by all four sorted-subset donors had higher generation probabilities than non-shared clonotypes.

The investigators split CD4+ cells into a CD45RA+ naive subset and a CD45RA-negative memory subset. Profiling relied on immunoSEQ multiplex PCR, and the TCRdb table lists in-frame clones only, not all of them. The table lists just over 2,000,000 clones, approximately 95% of them singletons. Input material: naive CD4+ T cells sorted from blood. The subset is: CD45RA+ positively selected. This TCR came from a man aged 18 to 35 in good health. The rearrangement links TRBV19 to TRBJ1-3; no clear D gene. CDR3 DNA sequence: TGTGCCAGTAGTATCGCCCGGGGCTCTGGAAACACCATATATTTT. The encoded protein is CASSIARGSGNTIYF. The variable domain in full, with the rest retrieved from reference TRBV19 and TRBJ1-3, is DGGITQSPKYLFRKEGQNVTLSCEQNLNHDAMYWYRQDPGQGLRLIYYSQIVNDFQKGDIAEGYSVSREKKESFPLTVTSAQKNPTAFYLCASSIARGSGNTIYFGEGSWLTVV.